A selection of T cell receptor beta chains follows, all from one sample in a study of PD-1 blockade in classical Hodgkin lymphoma. The method was immunoSEQ multiplex PCR; TCRdb's version includes in-frame clones alone and lacks a portion of them. Here the sample spans roughly 12,000 clones, 80% to 90% being singletons. This material consisted of peripheral blood mononuclear cells (PBMCs), taken at baseline. Receptors were obtained from a human donor with classical Hodgkin lymphoma. The CDR3 runs from the conserved cysteine through the conserved F or W. D genes are given only for firm matches. Clone size is stated in some rows and not others, as once, few, many or a class when expanded.

v_call	d_call	clone_size	j_call	cdr3_nt	cdr3_aa
TRBV6-6	TRBD1	NA	TRBJ2-7	TGTGCCAGCAGGACTCCCGACAGGGGGATTGGAGAGCAGTACTTC	CASRTPDRGIGEQYF
TRBV11-2	NA	NA	TRBJ1-2	TGTGCCAGCAGCGAGGGGGACTCCATTAACTATGGCTACACCTTC	CASSEGDSINYGYTF
TRBV6-1	NA	NA	TRBJ2-1	TGTGCCAGCAGTGGGACATCACCCTACAATGAGCAGTTCTTC	CASSGTSPYNEQFF
TRBV5-1	NA	NA	TRBJ2-3	TGCGCCAGCAGCTTGGACAGCGGCACAGATACGCAGTATTTT	CASSLDSGTDTQYF
TRBV27	NA	NA	TRBJ2-2	TGTGCCAGCAGTCGGGCCCAAGCGGGCACCGGGGAGCTGTTTTTT	CASSRAQAGTGELFF
TRBV18	TRBD2	NA	TRBJ2-7	TGTGCCAGCTCACCTATCTTTGTGGGGACTAGCAGGTCCTACGAGCAGTACTTC	CASSPIFVGTSRSYEQYF
TRBV9	TRBD2	NA	TRBJ2-1	TGTGCCAGCAGCGTATGGGCGGGAGTTTACAATGAGCAGTTCTTC	CASSVWAGVYNEQFF
TRBV9	TRBD2	NA	TRBJ2-7	TGTGCCAGCAGCGTAAGCCCTAGCGGAACCTACGAGCAGTACTTC	CASSVSPSGTYEQYF
TRBV5-4	TRBD2	NA	TRBJ2-7	TGTGCCAGCAGCGATGGACTAGCGGGATTCTACGAGCAGTACTTC	CASSDGLAGFYEQYF
TRBV11-2	NA	NA	TRBJ2-4	TGTGCCAGCAGCTTATTGCAGGGAAGGAACATTCAGTACTTC	CASSLLQGRNIQYF
TRBV5-3	TRBD1	few	TRBJ1-2	TGTGCCAGAAGCCCCTTTTTCCCTCGGGACAGGGGGCGCGGAGGCTATGGCTACACCTTC	CARSPFFPRDRGRGGYGYTF
TRBV27	NA	NA	TRBJ1-2	TGTGCCAGCAGTTTATCGCGAGGTGGCGCGGACGGCTACACCTTC	CASSLSRGGADGYTF
TRBV15	NA	NA	TRBJ1-4	TGTGCCACCAGCCGTGCCGGGGGGACTGATGAAAAACTGTTTTTT	CATSRAGGTDEKLFF
TRBV7-9	NA	NA	TRBJ2-2	TGTGCCAGCAGCTTAAGACGGGGAAACACCGGGGAGCTGTTTTTT	CASSLRRGNTGELFF
TRBV7-7	NA	NA	TRBJ1-1	TGTGCCAGCAGCCCCATGGGGGGGGCACAGGCTTTCTTT	CASSPMGGAQAFF
TRBV7-9	TRBD1	NA	TRBJ2-7	TGTGCCAGCAGCAACATCGGTTGGGACAGAGCATACGAGCAGTACTTC	CASSNIGWDRAYEQYF
TRBV19	NA	once	TRBJ2-3	TGTGCCAGTAGCTTCGAGGGGGGGTTTTGGGGTACGCAGTATTTT	CASSFEGGFWGTQYF
TRBV19	NA	NA	TRBJ2-7	TGTGCCAGTAGTAACACCCCCGGGACGGATACCTACGAGCAGTACTTC	CASSNTPGTDTYEQYF
TRBV14	TRBD1	NA	TRBJ1-3	TGTGCCAGCAGCCAAGATGACAGGGGCGGAAACACCATATATTTT	CASSQDDRGGNTIYF
TRBV27	NA	NA	TRBJ2-1	TGTGCCAGCAGTCTGAGGGGGGTATACAATGAGCAGTTCTTC	CASSLRGVYNEQFF
TRBV10-3	NA	NA	TRBJ1-4	TGTGCATCAGGTGGGGAGGATGAAAAACTGTTTTTT	CASGGEDEKLFF
TRBV7-6	TRBD1	few	TRBJ1-2	TGTGCCAGCAGCTTAGCGGGGACAGTCAACGGCTACACCTTC	CASSLAGTVNGYTF
TRBV28	NA	NA	TRBJ2-1	TGTGCCAGCAGCCCTTTGGATGAGCAGTTCTTC	CASSPLDEQFF
TRBV4-1	NA	few	TRBJ2-6	TGCGCCAGCAGCCAAGAGCAGGTCTCATCTGGGGCCAACGTCCTGACTTTC	CASSQEQVSSGANVLTF
TRBV19	NA	NA	TRBJ1-3	TGTGCCAGTAGTCCACGGTTGCGAAACACCATATATTTT	CASSPRLRNTIYF
TRBV19	TRBD2	NA	TRBJ2-3	TGTGCCAGTAGTCCGGGGACTAGCGGGAGGGTGCATACGCAGTATTTT	CASSPGTSGRVHTQYF
TRBV6-6	NA	NA	TRBJ1-1	TGTGCCAGCAGTTACCCCGGACGGTCCGGGGCTGAAGCTTTCTTT	CASSYPGRSGAEAFF
TRBV28	NA	NA	TRBJ2-7	TGTGCCAGCAGTCAACCCCGACAGGGCTGGAGGGACGAGCAGTACTTC	CASSQPRQGWRDEQYF